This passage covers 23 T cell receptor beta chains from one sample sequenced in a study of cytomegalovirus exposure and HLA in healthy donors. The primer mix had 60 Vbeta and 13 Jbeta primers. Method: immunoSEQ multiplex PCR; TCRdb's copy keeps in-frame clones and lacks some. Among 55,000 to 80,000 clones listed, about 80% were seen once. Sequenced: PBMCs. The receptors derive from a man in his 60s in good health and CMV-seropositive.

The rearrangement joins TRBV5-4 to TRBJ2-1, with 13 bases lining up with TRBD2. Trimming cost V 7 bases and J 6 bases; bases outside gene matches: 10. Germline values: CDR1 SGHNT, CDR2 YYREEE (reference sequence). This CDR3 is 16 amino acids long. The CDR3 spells CASGLAGAPSGNEQFF. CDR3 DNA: TGTGCCAGCGGACTAGCGGGAGCTCCTTCGGGCAATGAGCAGTTCTTC.

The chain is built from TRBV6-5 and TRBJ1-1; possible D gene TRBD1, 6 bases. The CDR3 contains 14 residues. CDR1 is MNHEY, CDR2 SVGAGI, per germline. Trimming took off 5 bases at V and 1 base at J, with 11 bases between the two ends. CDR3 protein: CASSKDRRNTEAFF. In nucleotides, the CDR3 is TGTGCCAGCAGTAAAGACAGGCGGAACACTGAAGCTTTCTTT.

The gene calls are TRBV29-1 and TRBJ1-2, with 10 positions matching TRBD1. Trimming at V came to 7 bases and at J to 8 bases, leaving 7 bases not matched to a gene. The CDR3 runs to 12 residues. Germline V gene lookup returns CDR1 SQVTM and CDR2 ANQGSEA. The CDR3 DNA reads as TGCAGCGCCGGGACAGGGGTCGTCGGCTACACCTTC. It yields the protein CSAGTGVVGYTF.

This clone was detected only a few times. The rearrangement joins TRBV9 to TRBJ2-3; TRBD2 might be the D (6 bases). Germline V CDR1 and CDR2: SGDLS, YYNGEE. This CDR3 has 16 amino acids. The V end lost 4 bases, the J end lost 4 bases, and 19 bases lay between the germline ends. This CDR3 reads CASSPYWGEASDTQYF. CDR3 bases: TGTGCCAGCAGCCCCTACTGGGGGGAGGCGTCAGATACGCAGTATTTT.

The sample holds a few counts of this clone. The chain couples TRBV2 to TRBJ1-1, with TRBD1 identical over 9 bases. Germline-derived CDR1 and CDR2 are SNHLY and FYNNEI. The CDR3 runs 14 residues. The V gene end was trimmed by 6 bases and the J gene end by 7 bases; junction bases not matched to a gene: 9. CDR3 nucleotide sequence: TGTGCCAGCAGAGCTCCGGGACAGGGAGTTGAAGCTTTCTTT. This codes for CASRAPGQGVEAFF.

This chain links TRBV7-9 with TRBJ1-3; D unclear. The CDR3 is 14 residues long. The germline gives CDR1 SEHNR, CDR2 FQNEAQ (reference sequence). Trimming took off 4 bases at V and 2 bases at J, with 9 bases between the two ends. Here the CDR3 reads CASSSASTGNTIYF. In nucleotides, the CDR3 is TGTGCCAGCAGCTCCGCGAGTACTGGAAACACCATATATTTT.

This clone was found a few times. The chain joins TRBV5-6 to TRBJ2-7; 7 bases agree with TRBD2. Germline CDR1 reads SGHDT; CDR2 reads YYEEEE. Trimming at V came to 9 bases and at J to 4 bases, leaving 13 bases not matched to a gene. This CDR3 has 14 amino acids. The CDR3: CATTKLASMYEQYF. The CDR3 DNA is TGTGCCACCACGAAACTAGCGAGTATGTACGAGCAGTACTTC.

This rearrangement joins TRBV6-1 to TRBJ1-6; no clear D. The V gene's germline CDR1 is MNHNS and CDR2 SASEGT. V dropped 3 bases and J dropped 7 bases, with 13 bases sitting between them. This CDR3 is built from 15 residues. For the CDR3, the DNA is TGTGCCAGCAGTGATATGAGAGCGGGGAATTCACCCCTCCACTTT. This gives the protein CASSDMRAGNSPLHF.

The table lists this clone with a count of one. CDR3 residues: CASSSKIRQGNTEAFF. Here the CDR3 DNA reads TGTGCCAGCAGCTCAAAAATTCGACAGGGGAACACTGAAGCTTTCTTT. This rearrangement joins TRBV5-4 to TRBJ1-1; 7 bases line up with TRBD1. Germline V gives CDR1 SGHNT, CDR2 YYREEE (reference sequence). V lost 3 bases to trimming and J lost 1 base; unmatched junction nucleotides: 9. The CDR3 contains 16 residues.

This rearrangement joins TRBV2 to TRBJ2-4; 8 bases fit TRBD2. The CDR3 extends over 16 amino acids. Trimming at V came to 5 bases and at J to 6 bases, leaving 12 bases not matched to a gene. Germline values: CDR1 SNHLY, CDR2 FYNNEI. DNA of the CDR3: TGTGCCAGCAGTTCCCTTAATGTAGCGGGGATAAACATTCAGTACTTC. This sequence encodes CASSSLNVAGINIQYF.

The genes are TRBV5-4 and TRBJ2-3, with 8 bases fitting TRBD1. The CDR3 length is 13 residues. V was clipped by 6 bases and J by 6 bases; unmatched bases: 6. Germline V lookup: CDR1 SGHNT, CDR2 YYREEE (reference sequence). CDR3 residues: CASMSQGVDTQYF. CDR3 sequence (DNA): TGTGCCAGCATGTCACAGGGGGTTGATACGCAGTATTTT.

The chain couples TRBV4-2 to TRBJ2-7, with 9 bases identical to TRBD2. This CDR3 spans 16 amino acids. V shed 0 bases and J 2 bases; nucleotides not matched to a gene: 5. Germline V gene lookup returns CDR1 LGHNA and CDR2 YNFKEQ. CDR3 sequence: CASSQDRGGGAYEQYF. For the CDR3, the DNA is TGTGCCAGCAGCCAAGATCGTGGCGGGGGGGCCTACGAGCAGTACTTC.

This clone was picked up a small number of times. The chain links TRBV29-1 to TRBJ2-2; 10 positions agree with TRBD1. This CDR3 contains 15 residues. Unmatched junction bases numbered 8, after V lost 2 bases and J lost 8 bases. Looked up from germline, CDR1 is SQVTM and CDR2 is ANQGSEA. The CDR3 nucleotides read TGCAGCGTTGAATCCGGGACAGGGGATTCGGGGGAGCTGTTTTTT. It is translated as CSVESGTGDSGELFF.

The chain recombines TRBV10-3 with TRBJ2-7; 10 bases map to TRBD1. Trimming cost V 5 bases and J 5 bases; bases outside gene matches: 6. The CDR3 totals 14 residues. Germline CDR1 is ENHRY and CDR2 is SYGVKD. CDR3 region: CAISPGQGSNEQYF. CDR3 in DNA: TGTGCCATCAGTCCGGGACAGGGGTCAAACGAGCAGTACTTC.

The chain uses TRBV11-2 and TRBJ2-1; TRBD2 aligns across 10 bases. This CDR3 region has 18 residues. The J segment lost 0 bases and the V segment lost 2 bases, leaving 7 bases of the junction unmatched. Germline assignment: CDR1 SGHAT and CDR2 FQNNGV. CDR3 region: CASSLSSGGSSSYNEQFF. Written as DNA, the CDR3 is TGTGCCAGCAGCTTATCTAGCGGGGGTTCGAGCTCCTACAATGAGCAGTTCTTC.

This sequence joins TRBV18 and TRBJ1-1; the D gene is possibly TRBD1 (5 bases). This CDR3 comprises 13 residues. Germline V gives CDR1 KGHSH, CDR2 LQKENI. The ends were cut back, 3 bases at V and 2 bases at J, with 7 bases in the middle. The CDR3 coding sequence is TGTGCCAGCTCACCGGGGCAAAACACTGAAGCTTTCTTT. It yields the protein CASSPGQNTEAFF.

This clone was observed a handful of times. The CDR3 reads CASSDQTGGMVSYTF. The CDR3 nucleotides read TGTGCCAGCAGTGACCAGACAGGGGGGATGGTGAGCTACACCTTC. J is TRBJ1-2 and V is TRBV6-4; 9 positions match TRBD1. CDR1 is MRHNA, CDR2 SNTAGT, per germline. J gave up 9 bases and V 2 bases, and 10 bases lay outside the gene matches. There are 15 residues in the CDR3.

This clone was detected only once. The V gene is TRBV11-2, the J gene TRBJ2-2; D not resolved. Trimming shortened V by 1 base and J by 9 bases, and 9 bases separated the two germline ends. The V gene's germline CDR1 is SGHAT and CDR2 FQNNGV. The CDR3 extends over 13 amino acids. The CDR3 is CASSLVQVRELFF. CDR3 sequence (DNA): TGTGCCAGCAGCTTAGTTCAGGTCCGGGAGCTGTTTTTT.

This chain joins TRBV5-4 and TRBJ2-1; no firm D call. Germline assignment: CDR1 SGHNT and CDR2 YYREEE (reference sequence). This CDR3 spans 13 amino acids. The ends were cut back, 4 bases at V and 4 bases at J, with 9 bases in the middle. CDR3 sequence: CASSIGSYNEQFF. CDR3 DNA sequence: TGTGCCAGCAGCATCGGGTCATACAATGAGCAGTTCTTC.

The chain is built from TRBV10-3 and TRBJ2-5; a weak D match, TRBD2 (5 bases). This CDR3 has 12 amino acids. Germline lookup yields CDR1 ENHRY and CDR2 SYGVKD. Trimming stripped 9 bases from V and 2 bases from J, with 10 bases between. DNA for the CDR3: TGTGCCATTGGACGGGAACAAGAGACCCAGTACTTC. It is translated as CAIGREQETQYF.

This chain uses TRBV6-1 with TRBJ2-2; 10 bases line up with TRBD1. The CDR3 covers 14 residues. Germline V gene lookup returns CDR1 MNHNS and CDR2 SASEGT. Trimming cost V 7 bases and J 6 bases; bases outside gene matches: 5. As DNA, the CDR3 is TGTGCCAGCAATCGGGACAGGGGCGCCGGGGAGCTGTTTTTT. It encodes CASNRDRGAGELFF.

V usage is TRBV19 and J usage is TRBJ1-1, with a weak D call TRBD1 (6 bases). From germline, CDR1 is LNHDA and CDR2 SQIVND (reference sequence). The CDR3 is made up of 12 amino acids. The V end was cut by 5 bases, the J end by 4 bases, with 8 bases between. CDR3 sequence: CASSGGITEAFF. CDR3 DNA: TGTGCCAGTAGTGGGGGCATCACTGAAGCTTTCTTT.

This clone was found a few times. The CDR3 nucleotides are TGTGCCAGCAGCTCGCGGGGGTACGAATCCAGGTTCTTC. This encodes CASSSRGYESRFF. This chain uses TRBV13 with TRBJ2-1; 7 bases map to TRBD2. This CDR3 contains 13 residues. The V and J ends lost 4 bases and 15 bases, in that order; junction bases with no gene match: 12. Germline-derived CDR1 and CDR2 are PRHDT and FYEKMQ (reference sequence).